The sequence of this T cell receptor (beta chain) was determined in a study of blood T cells in healthy people across ages. The CDR3 contains 13 residues. Germline-derived CDR1 and CDR2 are DFQATT and SNEGSKA (reference sequence). V shed 4 bases and J 8 bases; nucleotides not matched to a gene: 6. This clonotype has just a few counts. Primed by a sample-barcoded 5' primer and a J-beta primer mix, a second PCR proceeded for about 7 to 12 cycles. TCRdb itself ran the 5' RACE reads through MiXCR, one entry per CDR3 protein. Here the sample spans 1.2 million to 1.5 million distinct CDR3 sequences, roughly 40% being singletons.

The V and J genes are TRBV20-1 and TRBJ1-4, with 8 bases that match TRBD1. This receptor was taken from a woman aged 18-29 years in good health. The sequencing input was blood. The CDR3 bases are TGCAGTGCTACTGGACAGGGTCGCGAAAAACTGTTTTTT. Its translation is CSATGQGREKLFF.